Following are 26 T cell receptor beta chains from one sample sequenced in a study of CD8+ T cells in alopecia areata. Following RNA extraction, reverse transcription yielded cDNA that acted as the sequencing template. The table came from immunoSEQ multiplex PCR; TCRdb's copy has only in-frame clones and leaves some out. The data contain around 100,000 clones, around 70% of them singletons. Treatment in this sample: oral pan-JAK inhibitor, 5-10 mg twice daily. This specimen was CD8+ T cells sorted from blood, taken around week 44, from a patient treated with tofacitinib. Receptors were obtained from a human donor with alopecia areata.

This chain joins TRBV6-1 and TRBJ2-1; a weak D match, TRBD1 (6 bases). V was trimmed by 4 bases and J by 10 bases, leaving 23 bases between them. CDR3 length equals 16 residues. Germline V gene data show CDR1 as MNHNS and CDR2 as SASEGT. The CDR3 nucleotides are TGTGCCAGCAGTGCGTACAGGGCCTCCGACTCAGACGAGCAGTTCTTC. The encoded protein is CASSAYRASDSDEQFF.

V usage is TRBV9 and J usage is TRBJ1-2; no clear D gene. The V gene's germline CDR1 is SGDLS and CDR2 YYNGEE. The CDR3 contains 13 residues. Trimming removed 2 bases at V and 8 bases at J, with 13 bases between. The CDR3 region is CASSVRTSEGYTF. As DNA, the CDR3 is TGTGCCAGCAGCGTTCGCACATCGGAGGGCTACACCTTC. Combining the CDR3 with reference TRBV9 and TRBJ1-2 gives the whole variable domain DSGVTQTPKHLITATGQRVTLRCSPRSGDLSVYWYQQSLDQGLQFLIQYYNGEERAKGNILERFSAQQFPDLHSELNLSSLELGDSALYFCASSVRTSEGYTFGSGTRLTVV.

J is TRBJ1-5 and V is TRBV7-8; no definite D call. Trimming cost V 4 bases and J 0 bases, with 13 bases left between them. This CDR3 is built from 16 residues. Germline values: CDR1 SGHVS, CDR2 FQNEAQ. The CDR3 DNA reads TGTGCCAGCAGCTCTACAGCCAAGCATAGCAATCAGCCCCAGCATTTT. Amino acids: CASSSTAKHSNQPQHF.

This clone was recorded at least ten times. This chain uses TRBV5-1 with TRBJ2-5; D remains unclear. The CDR3 sequence is 15 residues long. Germline CDR1 SGHRS, CDR2 YFSETQ. V shed 0 bases and J shed 5 bases, with 14 bases lying between them. CDR3 sequence: CASSLGRGHTETQYF. In nucleotides, the CDR3 is TGCGCCAGCAGCTTGGGTCGTGGCCATACCGAGACCCAGTACTTC.

The gene calls are TRBV7-6 and TRBJ2-1; no reliable D call. This CDR3 is 14 amino acids long. V was trimmed by 2 bases and J by 4 bases, leaving 9 bases between them. The germline V gene has CDR1 SGHVS and CDR2 FNYEAQ. The CDR3: CASSLTLLYNEQFF. CDR3 sequence (DNA): TGTGCCAGCAGCTTAACCCTCTTGTACAATGAGCAGTTCTTC.

The chain joins TRBV5-1 to TRBJ2-5; 8 nucleotides agree with TRBD1. Germline CDR1 and CDR2: SGHRS and YFSETQ. The J segment lost 2 bases and the V segment lost 3 bases, leaving 6 bases of the junction unmatched. The CDR3 consists of 15 residues. The CDR3 sequence: CASSSLGQGQETQYF. Written as DNA, the CDR3 is TGCGCCAGCAGCTCTCTCGGACAGGGACAAGAGACCCAGTACTTC.

This sequence joins TRBV23-1 and TRBJ1-1; D unclear. TRBV23-1 is filed as an ORF, its function uncertain. V dropped 1 base and J dropped 5 bases, with 8 bases sitting between them. CDR3 length equals 13 residues. CDR3 nucleotides: TGCGCCAGCAGTCAATTAGTTCGGACTGAAGCTTTCTTT. This translates into CASSQLVRTEAFF.

The chain's CDR3 is CASSQGRGNEQFF. The CDR3 DNA follows: TGTGCCAGCAGCCAAGGGCGGGGAAATGAGCAGTTCTTC. This chain uses TRBV14 with TRBJ2-1, with D tentatively TRBD2 (6 bases). The CDR3 has 13 residues. Trimming cost V 1 base and J 7 bases, with 8 bases left between them. Germline CDR1 SGHDN, CDR2 FVKESK.

The rearrangement uses TRBV5-6 and TRBJ2-5; TRBD1 aligns across 8 bases. The CDR3 runs 15 residues. Trimming removed 3 bases from V and 5 bases from J; junction bases left unmatched: 9. Germline CDR1 SGHDT, CDR2 YYEEEE. The CDR3, as DNA: TGTGCCAGCAGCTCCCCTCAGGGGGCCAATGAGACCCAGTACTTC. Its protein is CASSSPQGANETQYF.

The J gene is TRBJ2-1, the V gene TRBV13; 9 bases match TRBD2. With 5 bases clipped from V and 8 bases from J, the junction kept 10 bases outside the gene matches. The CDR3 contains 15 residues. The germline V gene encodes CDR1 PRHDT and CDR2 FYEKMQ (reference sequence). For the CDR3, the DNA is TGTGCCAGCAGCGCGCGGGGGGGCCCCGTCGATGAGCAGTTCTTC. It yields the protein CASSARGGPVDEQFF. The full variable domain, in which reference TRBV13 and TRBJ2-1 provide the parts outside the CDR3, is AAGVIQSPRHLIKEKRETATLKCYPIPRHDTVYWYQQGPGQDPQFLISFYEKMQSDKGSIPDRFSAQQFSDYHSELNMSSLELGDSALYFCASSARGGPVDEQFFGPGTRLTVL.

This clone occurred a few times. This chain uses TRBV7-9 with TRBJ1-1; D remains unclear. Germline CDR1 and CDR2: SEHNR and FQNEAQ (reference sequence). This CDR3 is 15 amino acids long. The ends were cut back, 3 bases at V and 0 bases at J, with 11 bases in the middle. Here the CDR3 DNA reads TGTGCCAGCAGCTTCTTACAGACGATGAACACTGAAGCTTTCTTT. Amino acid sequence: CASSFLQTMNTEAFF.

This clone was observed a few times. The V call is TRBV10-3, the J call TRBJ2-7, with no clear D. Germline V gene sequence: CDR1 ENHRY, CDR2 SYGVKD. Trimming pared 3 bases from V and 2 bases from J, leaving 14 bases between. CDR3 length: 15 residues. CDR3 bases: TGTGCCATCAGTGATAAAAGTGGGCCCACCTACGAGCAGTACTTC. Translation gives CAISDKSGPTYEQYF.

This clone came up a few times. The chain carries TRBV14 and TRBJ2-1; D gene ambiguous. Germline V gene sequence: CDR1 SGHDN, CDR2 FVKESK. The ends were cut back, 0 bases at V and 4 bases at J, with 4 bases in the middle. The length of the CDR3 is 13 residues. As DNA, the CDR3 is TGTGCCAGCAGCCAAGATCCATACAATGAGCAGTTCTTC. This translates into CASSQDPYNEQFF.

The genes are TRBV13 and TRBJ2-7, with D possibly matching TRBD2 (5 bases). This CDR3 spans 16 amino acids. Germline CDR1 PRHDT, CDR2 FYEKMQ (reference sequence). V was shortened by 7 bases and J by 0 bases, with 19 bases between the two germline ends. The CDR3 region is CASTFSVGSDSYEQYF. Here the CDR3 DNA reads TGTGCCAGCACCTTTTCCGTGGGTAGCGACTCCTACGAGCAGTACTTC.

This clone was detected a few times. The chain carries TRBV19 and TRBJ1-2; 8 positions agree with TRBD1. This CDR3 spans 13 amino acids. Trimming at V came to 5 bases and at J to 6 bases, leaving 5 bases not matched to a gene. In germline, CDR1 is LNHDA, CDR2 SQIVND (reference sequence). CDR3 loop: CASSQGTGDGYTF. The CDR3 DNA reads as TGTGCCAGTAGTCAAGGGACAGGAGATGGCTACACCTTC.

This clone was picked up one time. The genes are TRBV29-1 and TRBJ1-1, with D possibly TRBD1 on 5 matching bases. Looked up from germline, CDR1 is SQVTM and CDR2 is ANQGSEA. The ends were cut back, 0 bases at V and 6 bases at J, with 14 bases in the middle. The CDR3 consists of 14 residues. This CDR3 reads CSVEDGANSPEAFF. CDR3 nucleotide sequence: TGCAGCGTTGAAGATGGGGCAAACAGCCCTGAAGCTTTCTTT. Full variable domain (remainder filled in from reference TRBV29-1 and TRBJ1-1): SAVISQKPSRDICQRGTSLTIQCQVDSQVTMMFWYRQQPGQSLTLIATANQGSEATYESGFVIDKFPISRPNLTFSTLTVSNMSPEDSSIYLCSVEDGANSPEAFFGQGTRLTVV.

This clone appeared a few times. This chain connects TRBV27 to TRBJ2-7; D is possibly TRBD2 (5 bases). There are 16 residues in the CDR3. CDR1 and CDR2 (germline): MNHEY, SMNVEV (reference sequence). Trimming shortened V by 0 bases and J by 2 bases, and 14 bases separated the two germline ends. This chain's CDR3 is CASSLSVVTGTYEQYF. DNA of the CDR3: TGTGCCAGCAGTTTATCCGTTGTGACGGGGACCTACGAGCAGTACTTC.

In its sample, this clone was seen a few times. This chain uses TRBV4-3 with TRBJ1-4, with 7 bases matching TRBD1. This CDR3 is built from 14 residues. The junction had 10 bases not matched to a gene; V was cut back by 3 bases and J by 12 bases. CDR1 and CDR2 from the germline V gene are LGHNA and YSLEER. The CDR3: CASSQEKHRGELFF. The CDR3 DNA follows: TGCGCCAGCAGCCAGGAAAAACACAGGGGTGAACTGTTTTTT.

V gene TRBV7-2 combines with J gene TRBJ1-5; TRBD1 is a possible D gene (5 bases). CDR1 and CDR2 (germline): SGHTA, FQGNSA. The CDR3 runs 14 residues. Between the trimmed V and J ends, which lost 5 bases and 2 bases, there was a span of 10 bases. The CDR3 spells CASSPSGGNQPQHF. The CDR3 DNA is TGTGCCAGCAGCCCCTCGGGGGGCAATCAGCCCCAGCATTTT.

This clone was counted between two and nine times. This chain uses TRBV19 with TRBJ2-5, with D tentatively TRBD1 or TRBD2 (5 bases each). TRBJ2-7 matches the DNA end more closely, so the J call is doubtful. There are 14 residues in the CDR3. CDR1 is LNHDA and CDR2 is SQIVND in the germline V gene (reference sequence). The CDR3 sequence: CASTVGEPGYEQYF. The DNA for the CDR3 is TGTGCCAGTACTGTCGGGGAGCCAGGGTACGAGCAGTACTTC.

The gene calls are TRBV11-2 and TRBJ1-2; a possible D gene is TRBD1 (6 bases). This CDR3 region has 14 residues. The germline CDR1 and CDR2 sequences are SGHAT and FQNNGV. V was shortened by 1 base and J by 8 bases, with 14 bases between the two germline ends. In nucleotides, the CDR3 is TGTGCCAGCAGCTTAGGTTCGGGGGCGCAGGGCTACACCTTC. This translates into CASSLGSGAQGYTF.

A few counts support this clone. The J gene is TRBJ2-7, the V gene TRBV29-1; TRBD2 agrees at 8 bases. CDR1 SQVTM and CDR2 ANQGSEA come from the germline V gene. This CDR3 contains 15 residues. V was clipped by 1 base and J by 4 bases; unmatched bases: 9. The CDR3 reads CSVEAKAGVVYEQYF. CDR3 DNA sequence: TGCAGCGTTGAAGCAAAAGCGGGGGTCGTGTACGAGCAGTACTTC.

The J gene is TRBJ1-1, the V gene TRBV19; tentative D call: TRBD1 (5 bases). Trimming left V 3 bases short and J 0 bases short, with 8 bases between. The V gene's germline CDR1 is LNHDA and CDR2 SQIVND (reference sequence). This CDR3 has 14 residues. The CDR3 DNA is TGTGCCAGTAGTATCCGACAGCTGAACACTGAAGCTTTCTTT. Translating it yields CASSIRQLNTEAFF.

The gene calls are TRBV29-1 and TRBJ2-7; D is unclear. CDR3 length equals 11 residues. Germline V gene data show CDR1 as SQVTM and CDR2 as ANQGSEA. V was shortened by 3 bases and J by 5 bases, with 8 bases between the two germline ends. The CDR3 DNA is TGCAGCGTTGAGAAAGGGAACGAGCAGTACTTC. Protein product: CSVEKGNEQYF.

The rearrangement links TRBV9 to TRBJ2-5; perhaps TRBD2 as D (7 bases). The V and J ends lost 0 bases and 4 bases respectively, with 10 bases between them. Germline CDR1 reads SGDLS; CDR2 reads YYNGEE. The CDR3 length is 14 residues. The CDR3 protein is CASSVGGGGETQYF. The CDR3 nucleotides are TGTGCCAGCAGCGTAGGCGGGGGCGGAGAGACCCAGTACTTC. Looking up the rest from reference TRBV9 and TRBJ2-5 gives the full variable domain: DSGVTQTPKHLITATGQRVTLRCSPRSGDLSVYWYQQSLDQGLQFLIQYYNGEERAKGNILERFSAQQFPDLHSELNLSSLELGDSALYFCASSVGGGGETQYFGPGTRLLVL.

This clone has a handful of counts. The gene calls are TRBV28 and TRBJ2-7; D remains ambiguous. Germline CDR1 reads MDHEN; CDR2 reads SYDVKM. V lost 4 bases, J lost 6 bases, and 10 bases lay in between. The length of the CDR3 is 12 residues. The CDR3 coding sequence is TGTGCCAGCAGTTCAGGTTATGGCGAGCAGTACTTC. Protein sequence: CASSSGYGEQYF.